This is a list of T cell receptor beta chains from one sample in a study of cytomegalovirus exposure and HLA in healthy donors. Libraries were prepared by immunoSEQ multiplex PCR; TCRdb keeps only in-frame clonotypes and omits some of them. The table includes some 90,000 clones, roughly 70% detected once. Sequencing was done on a sample of PBMCs. These receptors were taken from a man over 45 in good health and CMV-seronegative. Each CDR3 is given with its conserved first and last residue. Fields, in order: D gene, V gene, J gene, clone size, CDR3 protein, CDR3 DNA. A D gene is named only where the DNA matches it firmly. Size is omitted from some rows. Given values are once, few, many or a class for expanded clones.

D: -
V: TRBV23-1
J: TRBJ1-3
size: few
CDR3: CASSRFPRDTGTEGNTIYF
DNA: TGCGCCAGCAGTCGGTTCCCCCGGGACACGGGGACGGAGGGAAACACCATATATTTT

D: -
V: TRBV5-1
J: TRBJ2-1
size: -
CDR3: CASSLDVGGMVYNEQFF
DNA: TGCGCCAGCAGCTTGGATGTCGGGGGTATGGTCTACAATGAGCAGTTCTTC

D: -
V: TRBV11-3
J: TRBJ2-1
size: -
CDR3: CASSLGSSYNEQFF
DNA: TGTGCCAGCAGCCTGGGGAGCTCCTACAATGAGCAGTTCTTC

D: -
V: TRBV10-3
J: TRBJ2-4
size: few
CDR3: CASTPQAGRNIQYF
DNA: TGTGCCAGCACCCCACAGGCCGGACGAAACATTCAGTACTTC

D: TRBD1
V: TRBV2
J: TRBJ2-2
size: few
CDR3: CASRSPLQGTGELFF
DNA: TGTGCCAGCAGATCTCCGCTACAGGGGACCGGGGAGCTGTTTTTT

D: TRBD1
V: TRBV4-3
J: TRBJ1-4
size: -
CDR3: CASSQVRGHEKLFF
DNA: TGCGCCAGCAGCCAAGTAAGGGGGCATGAAAAACTGTTTTTT

D: -
V: TRBV5-6
J: TRBJ2-6
size: -
CDR3: CASIRVPFSGANVLTF
DNA: TGTGCCAGCATCCGGGTCCCCTTCTCTGGGGCCAACGTCCTGACTTTC

D: TRBD1
V: TRBV29-1
J: TRBJ2-1
size: -
CDR3: CSVDTGGGNNEQFF
DNA: TGCAGCGTTGATACAGGGGGCGGAAACAATGAGCAGTTCTTC

D: TRBD2
V: TRBV11-2
J: TRBJ2-1
size: -
CDR3: CASSFRTSGGSYNEQFF
DNA: TGTGCCAGCAGCTTCCGTACTAGCGGGGGCTCCTACAATGAGCAGTTCTTC

D: TRBD2
V: TRBV7-9
J: TRBJ2-3
size: -
CDR3: CASSWETSGDTDTQYF
DNA: TGTGCCAGCAGCTGGGAGACTAGCGGAGACACAGATACGCAGTATTTT

D: -
V: TRBV7-6
J: TRBJ1-2
size: -
CDR3: CASSPQGSTPYGYTF
DNA: TGTGCCAGCAGCCCCCAGGGGTCCACCCCCTATGGCTACACCTTC

D: -
V: TRBV5-6
J: TRBJ2-7
size: -
CDR3: CASSLVGQGLNEQYF
DNA: TGTGCCAGCAGCTTGGTAGGGCAGGGACTTAACGAGCAGTACTTC

D: TRBD1
V: TRBV5-1
J: TRBJ1-4
size: -
CDR3: CASSSTRGNGEKLFF
DNA: TGCGCCAGCAGCTCGACCAGGGGGAACGGTGAAAAACTGTTTTTT

D: -
V: TRBV2
J: TRBJ1-2
size: -
CDR3: CASSVGGARGYTF
DNA: TGTGCCAGCAGTGTGGGGGGGGCACGGGGCTACACCTTC

D: -
V: TRBV14
J: TRBJ1-2
size: -
CDR3: CASSQDSVYGYTF
DNA: TGTGCCAGCAGCCAAGACAGCGTCTATGGCTACACCTTC

D: -
V: TRBV4-3
J: TRBJ1-1
size: few
CDR3: CASSQRPLIGEFGEAFF
DNA: TGCGCCAGCAGCCAACGACCATTAATCGGGGAGTTCGGGGAAGCTTTCTTT

D: TRBD1
V: TRBV23-1
J: TRBJ1-5
size: -
CDR3: CASSQWRQGKGDPNQPQHF
DNA: TGCGCCAGCAGTCAATGGAGACAGGGGAAGGGGGATCCCAATCAGCCCCAGCATTTT

D: -
V: TRBV15
J: TRBJ2-1
size: once
CDR3: CATSRVANEQFF
DNA: TGTGCCACCAGCAGAGTGGCCAATGAGCAGTTCTTC

D: TRBD1
V: TRBV2
J: TRBJ1-5
size: -
CDR3: CASGMDRVNQPQHF
DNA: TGTGCCAGCGGTATGGACAGGGTCAATCAGCCCCAGCATTTT

D: TRBD1
V: TRBV4-3
J: TRBJ1-2
size: -
CDR3: CASSQATGATYGYTF
DNA: TGCGCCAGCAGCCAAGCGACAGGGGCGACCTATGGCTACACCTTC

D: TRBD1
V: TRBV19
J: TRBJ1-2
size: -
CDR3: CASSSEGRDRGYGYTF
DNA: TGTGCCAGTAGTAGCGAAGGCAGGGACAGGGGGTATGGCTACACCTTC

D: TRBD1
V: TRBV9
J: TRBJ1-2
size: -
CDR3: CASSVVTGGGYTF
DNA: TGTGCCAGCAGCGTAGTGACAGGGGGTGGCTACACCTTC

D: -
V: TRBV19
J: TRBJ2-7
size: -
CDR3: CASSSGGTGIYEQYF
DNA: TGTGCCAGTAGTTCGGGGGGGACAGGGATCTACGAGCAGTACTTC

D: TRBD2
V: TRBV5-4
J: TRBJ2-1
size: -
CDR3: CASSFGTRDNEQFF
DNA: TGTGCCAGCAGCTTTGGGACTAGGGACAATGAGCAGTTCTTC

D: -
V: TRBV5-4
J: TRBJ2-7
size: -
CDR3: CASSLEAAGSYEQYF
DNA: TGTGCCAGCAGCTTGGAGGCGGCGGGCTCCTACGAGCAGTACTTC

D: -
V: TRBV12-5
J: TRBJ1-3
size: -
CDR3: CASGPQGSRNTIYF
DNA: TGTGCTAGTGGTCCTCAGGGTAGTCGAAACACCATATATTTT

D: TRBD1
V: TRBV28
J: TRBJ1-6
size: -
CDR3: CASSSGQNNSPLHF
DNA: TGTGCCAGCAGTTCGGGACAGAATAATTCACCCCTCCACTTT

D: TRBD2
V: TRBV4-3
J: TRBJ2-1
size: few
CDR3: CASSQDWAGGPYNEQFF
DNA: TGCGCCAGCAGCCAAGATTGGGCGGGAGGGCCCTACAATGAGCAGTTCTTC

D: TRBD1
V: TRBV2
J: TRBJ2-7
size: -
CDR3: CASASGTVYEQYF
DNA: TGTGCCAGCGCTTCCGGGACAGTCTACGAGCAGTACTTC

D: -
V: TRBV28
J: TRBJ1-4
size: -
CDR3: CASSLGLLNEKLFF
DNA: TGTGCCAGCAGTTTGGGGCTCCTTAATGAAAAACTGTTTTTT

D: -
V: TRBV15
J: TRBJ2-1
size: -
CDR3: CATSRAPDRGEQFF
DNA: TGTGCCACCAGCAGAGCTCCAGACCGGGGTGAGCAGTTCTTC

D: TRBD2
V: TRBV6-6
J: TRBJ2-7
size: few
CDR3: CASSSPGLAYEQYF
DNA: TGTGCCAGCAGTTCCCCGGGACTAGCCTACGAGCAGTACTTC

D: TRBD1
V: TRBV15
J: TRBJ1-5
size: few
CDR3: CATSTDRGLRNQPQHF
DNA: TGTGCCACCAGCACTGACAGGGGGTTGAGGAATCAGCCCCAGCATTTT

D: -
V: TRBV5-1
J: TRBJ2-1
size: -
CDR3: CASSLGQGSVNEQFF
DNA: TGCGCCAGCAGCTTGGGCCAGGGGTCTGTGAATGAGCAGTTCTTC

D: TRBD1
V: TRBV15
J: TRBJ1-6
size: -
CDR3: CATSRDRGQGYLVNSPLHF
DNA: TGTGCCACCAGCAGAGATCGGGGACAGGGGTACCTAGTCAATTCACCCCTCCACTTT

D: -
V: TRBV29-1
J: TRBJ1-4
size: -
CDR3: CSVEEVGDEKLFF
DNA: TGCAGCGTTGAGGAGGTCGGTGATGAAAAACTGTTTTTT

D: -
V: TRBV5-1
J: TRBJ2-1
size: few
CDR3: CASSLGLVFYNEQFF
DNA: TGCGCCAGCAGCTTGGGACTAGTATTTTACAATGAGCAGTTCTTC

D: -
V: TRBV5-4
J: TRBJ2-7
size: -
CDR3: CASSLVTGNEQYF
DNA: TGTGCCAGCAGCTTGGTTACAGGGAACGAGCAGTACTTC

D: -
V: TRBV25-1
J: TRBJ1-5
size: few
CDR3: CASSAQGRQPQHF
DNA: TGTGCCAGCAGTGCCCAGGGGCGGCAGCCCCAGCATTTT

D: TRBD2
V: TRBV25-1
J: TRBJ2-1
size: once
CDR3: CASSDSLAGLEQFF
DNA: TGTGCCAGCAGTGATTCCTTAGCGGGTCTAGAGCAGTTCTTC

D: -
V: TRBV27
J: TRBJ1-1
size: once
CDR3: CASSFQGPRGEAFF
DNA: TGTGCCAGCAGTTTTCAGGGCCCCAGGGGTGAAGCTTTCTTT

D: TRBD1
V: TRBV5-4
J: TRBJ2-6
size: -
CDR3: CASSGTGGSGANVLTF
DNA: TGTGCCAGCAGCGGAACAGGGGGCTCTGGGGCCAACGTCCTGACTTTC

D: TRBD1
V: TRBV6-7
J: TRBJ2-7
size: once
CDR3: CASKGTVERQYF
DNA: TGTGCCAGCAAAGGGACAGTAGAACGGCAGTACTTC

D: -
V: TRBV7-2
J: TRBJ1-5
size: -
CDR3: CASSFYGVGNQPQHF
DNA: TGTGCCAGCAGCTTTTACGGGGTGGGCAATCAGCCCCAGCATTTT

D: TRBD1
V: TRBV30
J: TRBJ1-6
size: -
CDR3: CAWRGDRGHSPLHF
DNA: TGTGCCTGGAGGGGGGACAGGGGGCATTCACCCCTCCACTTT